The sequence of this T cell receptor (beta chain) was determined in a study of cytotoxic CD8 clonotypes in ibrutinib-treated CLL. Study as a whole: Samples had a mean of roughly 260,000 productive templates and tens of thousands of productive rearrangements. The study, taken as a whole, reports: T-cell clonality at baseline went above that of age-matched healthy donors and rose and fell with circulating CD8+ T-cell counts.

Genomic DNA in a quantity of about 2 micrograms was derived from cryopreserved PBMCs for TCR beta libraries. A remark on this clone: The antigen remains unidentified.

Only in-frame clones appear in the TCRdb table, and some are missing; sequencing was by immunoSEQ multiplex PCR. The table has some 120,000 clones, around 84% seen once. Germline V gene data show CDR1 as MNHNY and CDR2 as SVGAGI (reference sequence). The trim removed 2 bases at V and 6 bases at J, leaving 5 bases unmatched. The CDR3 loop spans 15 amino acids. This chain uses TRBV6-6 with TRBJ2-3; 10 bases match TRBD1. Sequenced here: PBMCs, sampled after 24 months of ibrutinib treatment. The sequence was obtained from a human donor with chronic lymphocytic leukemia. CDR3: CASSYTTGGRDTQYF. The DNA for the CDR3 is TGTGCCAGCAGTTACACGACAGGGGGCAGGGATACGCAGTATTTT.